This TCR beta chain came from a study of early T cells in non-severe SARS-CoV-2 infection. Attachment of unique molecular identifiers was made to individual cDNA molecules. MiXCR, run by TCRdb on the 5' RACE reads, gives a single entry per CDR3 protein. The profile shows fewer than 65,000 distinct CDR3 sequences, approximately 9.3% of them singletons. CDR1 SNHLY and CDR2 FYNNEI come from the germline V gene. The CDR3 contains 11 residues. Trimming took off 7 bases at V and 5 bases at J, with 8 bases between the two ends. Sample: whole blood. V is TRBV2 and J is TRBJ1-2; D ambiguous. The sequence came from an adult who was a healthcare worker with PCR-confirmed SARS-CoV-2 infection or an uninfected control (not recorded which). The CDR3 protein is CASTRFYGYTF. The CDR3 DNA reads TGTGCCAGCACACGGTTTTATGGCTACACCTTC.